The 13 T cell receptor beta chains given below trace back to one sample, sequenced in a study of blood T cells in healthy people across ages. With a J-beta primer mix and a sample-barcoded 5' primer, a second PCR ran about 7 to 12 cycles. TCRdb recomputed calls from the 5' RACE reads with MiXCR, one row per CDR3 protein. Altogether 600,000 to 800,000 distinct CDR3 sequences are present, 40% to 65% being singletons, with the ten largest covering roughly 13%. The sequenced sample consisted of blood. These receptors were collected from a woman older than 75 in good health.

The sample holds many counts of this clonotype. This rearrangement joins TRBV29-1 to TRBJ2-1; D gene unclear. CDR1 is SQVTM and CDR2 is ANQGSEA in the germline V gene. This CDR3 has 14 residues. V was shortened by 3 bases and J by 2 bases, with 11 bases between the two germline ends. The CDR3 loop reads CSVDIARTYNEQFF. The CDR3 DNA follows: TGCAGCGTTGATATTGCGCGCACCTACAATGAGCAGTTCTTC.

This clonotype was found many times. This chain joins TRBV12-3 or TRBV12-4 and TRBJ2-3, with no clear D. This CDR3 is 13 amino acids long. Trimming removed 5 bases from V and 2 bases from J, with 8 bases in between. CDR3 bases: TGTGCCAGCAGTCCCCGCTACACAGATACGCAGTATTTT. Amino acids: CASSPRYTDTQYF.

A note on this clonotype: It may be a read error: a sequence one base away is much more abundant. J is TRBJ1-6 and V is TRBV7-9; the D gene is possibly TRBD1 (5 bases). Trimming pared 5 bases from V and 6 bases from J, leaving 14 bases between. This CDR3 comprises 15 residues. Germline V gene sequence: CDR1 SEHNR, CDR2 FQNEAQ (reference sequence). CDR3 region: CASSANMGGNSPLHF. In nucleotides, the CDR3 is TGTGCCAGCAGCGCCAACATGGGGGGTAATTCACCCCTCCACTTT.

The chain combines TRBV5-1 with TRBJ1-1, with D uncertain. Germline V CDR1 and CDR2: SGHRS, YFSETQ. V shed 6 bases and J shed 4 bases, with 10 bases lying between them. The CDR3 consists of 12 residues. The DNA of the CDR3 is TGCGCCAGCAAAGAACCGAGCACTGAAGCTTTCTTT. Translated, it gives CASKEPSTEAFF.

At least ten counts were recorded for this clonotype. V is TRBV12-3 or TRBV12-4 and J is TRBJ2-5; D is unclear. Trimming left V 7 bases short and J 4 bases short, with 13 bases between. The CDR3 has 13 amino acids. The CDR3 sequence is CASTLRRGETQYF. The CDR3 nucleotides read TGTGCCAGCACTTTGCGGCGAGGAGAGACCCAGTACTTC.

V gene TRBV20-1 combines with J gene TRBJ2-3; tentatively, D is TRBD1 (6 bases). The ends were cut back, 5 bases at V and 3 bases at J, with 15 bases in the middle. CDR1 is DFQATT, CDR2 SNEGSKA, per germline (reference sequence). This CDR3 spans 14 amino acids. CDR3: CSAGGQSWTDTQYF. The DNA of the CDR3 is TGCAGTGCTGGCGGACAGTCTTGGACAGATACGCAGTATTTT.

In the case of this clonotype: Possible read error: a much larger clone is one base away. The CDR3 nucleotides are TGTGCCGCTCCAGAAGCAAAGCAGCCCCAGCATTTT. It specifies CAAPEAKQPQHF. The chain uses TRBV24-1 and TRBJ1-5; D remains unclear. V was shortened by 12 bases and J by 7 bases, with 15 bases between the two germline ends. This CDR3 has 12 residues. Germline V CDR1 and CDR2: KGHDR, SFDVKD.

This clonotype came up a few times. The V gene is TRBV12-3 or TRBV12-4, the J gene TRBJ2-2, with D possibly being TRBD2 (6 bases). The CDR3 totals 14 residues. Trimming took off 4 bases at V and 5 bases at J, with 11 bases between the two ends. The CDR3 DNA reads as TGTGCCAGCAGTTCGGCGGGGAGGACCGGGGAGCTGTTTTTT. It codes for CASSSAGRTGELFF.

Note on this clonotype: One base away lies a much larger clone, so this may be a sequencing read error. The chain couples TRBV28 to TRBJ2-4; D might be TRBD2 (5 bases). CDR3 length: 16 amino acids. CDR1 MDHEN and CDR2 SYDVKM come from the germline V gene. Here the CDR3 DNA reads TGTGCCAGCAGTCCTCCTCCTCGGGGATGGGGAAACATTCGGTACTTC. This sequence encodes CASSPPPRGWGNIRYF. Full variable domain (rest looked up from reference TRBV28 and TRBJ2-4): DVKVTQSSRYLVKRTGEKVFLECVQDMDHENMFWYRQDPGLGLRLIYFSYDVKMKEKGDIPEGYSVSREKKERFSLILESASTNQTSMYLCASSPPPRGWGNIRYFGAGTRLSVL.

This clonotype turned up a few times. The V call is TRBV3-1, the J call TRBJ2-3; D ambiguous. The V end lost 1 base, the J end lost 1 base, and 12 bases lay between the germline ends. The CDR3 totals 16 residues. Germline assignment: CDR1 LGHDT and CDR2 YNNKEL (reference sequence). In DNA, the CDR3 is TGTGCCAGCAGCCAAGGTGCACAGACCGGCACAGATACGCAGTATTTT. As protein: CASSQGAQTGTDTQYF.

Turning to this clonotype: An end of the junction does not agree with germline; a read error may underlie this. The V gene is TRBV9, the J gene TRBJ2-1; 8 nucleotides align to TRBD1. Per germline, CDR1 SGDLS and CDR2 YYNGEE. This CDR3 comprises 13 residues. The CDR3 spells CASSTDRVNEQFF. The CDR3 bases are TGCGCCAGCAGCACGGACAGGGTCAACGAGCAGTTCTTC.

This clonotype appeared a few times. This rearrangement joins TRBV7-2 to TRBJ1-3, with 11 positions matching TRBD1. Germline assignment: CDR1 SGHTA and CDR2 FQGNSA. There are 16 residues in the CDR3. With 3 bases clipped from V and 4 bases from J, the junction kept 5 bases outside the gene matches. The CDR3 DNA follows: TGTGCCAGCAGCTTCGGACAGGGGGCTATCGGAAACACCATATATTTT. Translating gives CASSFGQGAIGNTIYF.

V is TRBV12-3 or TRBV12-4 and J is TRBJ1-5, with D maybe TRBD1 (6 bases). The CDR3 length is 14 residues. Trimming shortened V by 4 bases and J by 4 bases, and 11 bases separated the two germline ends. This CDR3 is CASSYGTLNQPQHF. The CDR3 DNA reads as TGTGCCAGCAGTTACGGGACACTTAATCAGCCCCAGCATTTT.